These T cell receptor beta chains were read from a single sample in a study of blood T cells in healthy people across ages. One entry per CDR3 protein, called by TCRdb with MiXCR from the 5' RACE reads. The table lists about 1.5 million distinct CDR3 sequences, less than 45% of them singletons. The sample was blood. The origin of the receptors is a young woman in good health. Both conserved end residues are part of each CDR3. A D gene is named only where the DNA matches it firmly. Clone size appears in some rows only: once, few, many, or a class for an expanded clone.

d_gene: TRBD1
v_gene: TRBV2
abundance: once
j_gene: TRBJ2-2
CDR3nt: TGTGCCAGCAGTCCGGACAGGGCCGGGGAGCTGTTTTTT
CDR3aa: CASSPDRAGELFF

d_gene: .
v_gene: TRBV6-6
abundance: .
j_gene: TRBJ2-1
CDR3nt: TGTGCCAGCAGCAGTTACAGGGATGAGCAGTTCTTC
CDR3aa: CASSSYRDEQFF

d_gene: .
v_gene: TRBV19
abundance: .
j_gene: TRBJ2-1
CDR3nt: TGTGCCAGTAGTATAGGGCCAGGGGAAACCAAGCAGTTCTTC
CDR3aa: CASSIGPGETKQFF

d_gene: .
v_gene: TRBV12-3/TRBV12-4
abundance: few
j_gene: TRBJ2-5
CDR3nt: TGTGCCAGCAGTTTACCGCACAGAATCCTATACCAAGAGACCCAGTACTTC
CDR3aa: CASSLPHRILYQETQYF

d_gene: TRBD1
v_gene: TRBV20-1
abundance: .
j_gene: TRBJ1-5
CDR3nt: TGCAGTGCTAGAGCGGGACAGGACTATCAGCCCCAGCATTTT
CDR3aa: CSARAGQDYQPQHF

d_gene: TRBD2
v_gene: TRBV5-6
abundance: .
j_gene: TRBJ2-1
CDR3nt: TGTGCCAGCAGCTTATACGGGACTAGCGGATACAATGAGCAGTTCTTC
CDR3aa: CASSLYGTSGYNEQFF

d_gene: TRBD2
v_gene: TRBV4-3
abundance: .
j_gene: TRBJ2-5
CDR3nt: TGCGCCAGCGGCCATTCCGGGACTAGCGAAGAGACCCAGTACTTC
CDR3aa: CASGHSGTSEETQYF

d_gene: .
v_gene: TRBV5-5
abundance: few
j_gene: TRBJ1-1
CDR3nt: TGTGCCAGCAGCTTTGTGGGGTCAAGGAACACTGAAGCTTTCTTT
CDR3aa: CASSFVGSRNTEAFF

d_gene: .
v_gene: TRBV12-3/TRBV12-4
abundance: few
j_gene: TRBJ2-1
CDR3nt: TGTGCCAGCAGTTTTCAAAACCTTCTTATACAGTTCTTC
CDR3aa: CASSFQNLLIQFF

d_gene: TRBD1
v_gene: TRBV27
abundance: few
j_gene: TRBJ2-3
CDR3nt: TGTGCCAGCAGTTACGACAGGGGTGGGGATACGCAGTATTTT
CDR3aa: CASSYDRGGDTQYF

d_gene: .
v_gene: TRBV7-2
abundance: .
j_gene: TRBJ1-3
CDR3nt: TGTGCCAGCAGCTTTACCGGGACGGCGAGCTCTGGAAACACCATATATTTT
CDR3aa: CASSFTGTASSGNTIYF

d_gene: .
v_gene: TRBV20-1
abundance: .
j_gene: TRBJ2-1
CDR3nt: TGCAGTGCTCGACGATTGGAGGATGAGCAGTTCTTC
CDR3aa: CSARRLEDEQFF

d_gene: TRBD1
v_gene: TRBV4-3
abundance: .
j_gene: TRBJ2-1
CDR3nt: TGCGCCAGCAGCCATGCAGGGGGACAGGTCTATGAGCAGTTCTTC
CDR3aa: CASSHAGGQVYEQFF

d_gene: .
v_gene: TRBV27
abundance: many
j_gene: TRBJ1-2
CDR3nt: TGTGCCAGCAGTTTGCAGGGTTCGAACTATGGCTACACCTTC
CDR3aa: CASSLQGSNYGYTF

d_gene: .
v_gene: TRBV20-1
abundance: .
j_gene: TRBJ1-1
CDR3nt: TGCAGTGCTAGACTCGGACACACGAACACTGAAGCTTTCTTT
CDR3aa: CSARLGHTNTEAFF

d_gene: .
v_gene: TRBV10-3
abundance: .
j_gene: TRBJ2-1
CDR3nt: TGTGCCATCAGTGATGACAGGAGCTCCTACAATGAGCAGTTCTTC
CDR3aa: CAISDDRSSYNEQFF

d_gene: TRBD2
v_gene: TRBV28
abundance: .
j_gene: TRBJ2-1
CDR3nt: TGTGCCAGCAGCTCTCCCTTTAGCGGGAGGGCCGGAAGTGAGCAGTTCTTC
CDR3aa: CASSSPFSGRAGSEQFF

d_gene: .
v_gene: TRBV6-2/TRBV6-3
abundance: .
j_gene: TRBJ2-5
CDR3nt: TGTGCCAGCAGGATGCTCAGGGGACCACCTTACAATGAGCAGTACTTC
CDR3aa: CASRMLRGPPYNEQYF

d_gene: .
v_gene: TRBV4-3
abundance: few
j_gene: TRBJ2-1
CDR3nt: TGCGCCAGCAGCCGCCGAGACACCATTCGCGTTTACAATGAGCAGTTCTTC
CDR3aa: CASSRRDTIRVYNEQFF

d_gene: TRBD1
v_gene: TRBV20-1
abundance: .
j_gene: TRBJ1-6
CDR3nt: TGCAGTGCTATCAGGGGACAGGGGGGAGGACCCCTCCACTTT
CDR3aa: CSAIRGQGGGPLHF

d_gene: .
v_gene: TRBV9
abundance: .
j_gene: TRBJ2-3
CDR3nt: TGTGCCAGCAGCGTACCCTCCGGACTCACTAGCACAGATACGCAGTATTTT
CDR3aa: CASSVPSGLTSTDTQYF

d_gene: .
v_gene: TRBV3-1
abundance: .
j_gene: TRBJ2-3
CDR3nt: TGTGCCAGCAGCCTCCGGAGCCCGAGTATTCTTACAGATACGCAGTATTTT
CDR3aa: CASSLRSPSILTDTQYF

d_gene: .
v_gene: TRBV19
abundance: few
j_gene: TRBJ1-1
CDR3nt: TGTGCCAGTTCCGCGGGACCTGAAGCTTTCTTT
CDR3aa: CASSAGPEAFF

d_gene: .
v_gene: TRBV5-1
abundance: .
j_gene: TRBJ2-1
CDR3nt: TGCGCCAGCAGCTTGATTTACGGGTTTGGAAATGAGCAGTTCTTC
CDR3aa: CASSLIYGFGNEQFF

d_gene: .
v_gene: TRBV4-1
abundance: .
j_gene: TRBJ2-2
CDR3nt: TGCGCCAGCAGCTCCAATTCCGGGGAGCTGTTTTTT
CDR3aa: CASSSNSGELFF

d_gene: .
v_gene: TRBV13
abundance: .
j_gene: TRBJ1-5
CDR3nt: TGTGCCAGCAGCCTTTCCCGGGACCCAGCTCATCAGCCCCAGCATTTT
CDR3aa: CASSLSRDPAHQPQHF

d_gene: .
v_gene: TRBV20-1
abundance: few
j_gene: TRBJ2-5
CDR3nt: TGCAGTGCTAGAACCCTTCAAGAGACCCAGTACTTC
CDR3aa: CSARTLQETQYF

d_gene: .
v_gene: TRBV15
abundance: few
j_gene: TRBJ2-7
CDR3nt: TGTGCCACCAGCAGAGATAAATTCGCTCTTCCAGGCGAGCAGTACTTC
CDR3aa: CATSRDKFALPGEQYF

d_gene: .
v_gene: TRBV7-9
abundance: .
j_gene: TRBJ2-5
CDR3nt: TGTGCCAGCAGCTCGGTTGCCGGATCCCAGTACTTC
CDR3aa: CASSSVAGSQYF

d_gene: .
v_gene: TRBV15
abundance: .
j_gene: TRBJ2-5
CDR3nt: TGTGCCACCGTCGCGTCAACAGGGAGACAGGACAATGAGCAGTACTTC
CDR3aa: CATVASTGRQDNEQYF

d_gene: .
v_gene: TRBV5-8
abundance: few
j_gene: TRBJ1-5
CDR3nt: TGTGCCAGCAGCTCCAGGGGATACGGCAATCAGCCCCAGCATTTT
CDR3aa: CASSSRGYGNQPQHF

d_gene: .
v_gene: TRBV6-2/TRBV6-3
abundance: once
j_gene: TRBJ2-1
CDR3nt: TGTGCCAGCAGGTACCCGTCCAATGAGCAGTTCTTC
CDR3aa: CASRYPSNEQFF

d_gene: TRBD1
v_gene: TRBV14
abundance: few
j_gene: TRBJ2-1
CDR3nt: TGTGCCAGCAGCCAAGTTCAGGGGGCGCTTTTGAATGAGCAGTTCTTC
CDR3aa: CASSQVQGALLNEQFF

d_gene: .
v_gene: TRBV7-8
abundance: few
j_gene: TRBJ1-2
CDR3nt: TGTGCCAGCAGCTTCCAACGGGGGGCGGTCGACTATGGCTACACCTTC
CDR3aa: CASSFQRGAVDYGYTF

d_gene: .
v_gene: TRBV28
abundance: .
j_gene: TRBJ1-5
CDR3nt: TGTGCCAGCAGTTTCGTGGCAGTCTCTCAGCCCCAGCATTTT
CDR3aa: CASSFVAVSQPQHF

d_gene: .
v_gene: TRBV2
abundance: .
j_gene: TRBJ2-5
CDR3nt: TGTGCCAGCAGTGAAGAAGCGGTCACCTACAATGAGCAGTACTTC
CDR3aa: CASSEEAVTYNEQYF

d_gene: TRBD2
v_gene: TRBV20-1
abundance: many
j_gene: TRBJ2-7
CDR3nt: TGCAGTGCTAGACGGACTAGCGGGAGCTACGAGCAGTACTTC
CDR3aa: CSARRTSGSYEQYF

d_gene: .
v_gene: TRBV12-3/TRBV12-4
abundance: few
j_gene: TRBJ2-1
CDR3nt: TGTGCCAGCAGTTTTGGTCGGCACAGTTCCTACAATGAGCAGTTCTTC
CDR3aa: CASSFGRHSSYNEQFF

d_gene: TRBD1
v_gene: TRBV6-1
abundance: few
j_gene: TRBJ2-2
CDR3nt: TGTGCCAGCAGCGGGACAGGGAGGAACGCGAACACCGGGGAGCTGTTTTTT
CDR3aa: CASSGTGRNANTGELFF

d_gene: .
v_gene: TRBV28
abundance: once
j_gene: TRBJ1-6
CDR3nt: TGTGCCAGCAGTTTTGGAGGGGCGGAGAATTCACCCCTCCACTTT
CDR3aa: CASSFGGAENSPLHF

d_gene: TRBD1
v_gene: TRBV4-3
abundance: few
j_gene: TRBJ1-2
CDR3nt: TGCGCCAGCAGCCAAATCATAAGCAGTTGGGACAGGGGGAACTATGGCTACACCTTC
CDR3aa: CASSQIISSWDRGNYGYTF

d_gene: TRBD1
v_gene: TRBV6-5
abundance: .
j_gene: TRBJ1-1
CDR3nt: TGTGCCAGCAGTTACTCCCTTGGACAGGGCGACACTGAAGCTTTCTTT
CDR3aa: CASSYSLGQGDTEAFF

d_gene: .
v_gene: TRBV5-1
abundance: few
j_gene: TRBJ1-2
CDR3nt: TGCGCCAGCAGCCCTTCGGGACAAGGCTACACCTTC
CDR3aa: CASSPSGQGYTF

d_gene: .
v_gene: TRBV24-1
abundance: once
j_gene: TRBJ2-4
CDR3nt: TGTGCCACCAGTGATCGGTTAAACATTCAGTACTTC
CDR3aa: CATSDRLNIQYF

d_gene: TRBD1
v_gene: TRBV20-1
abundance: few
j_gene: TRBJ1-6
CDR3nt: TGCAGTGGCGTACAGGGGAGTGATTCACCCCTCCACTTT
CDR3aa: CSGVQGSDSPLHF

d_gene: .
v_gene: TRBV4-2
abundance: .
j_gene: TRBJ2-1
CDR3nt: TGTACCAGCAGCCAAGACAACTCGGATGAGCAGTTCTTC
CDR3aa: CTSSQDNSDEQFF

d_gene: .
v_gene: TRBV28
abundance: few
j_gene: TRBJ2-7
CDR3nt: TGTGCCAGCAGTATCCGCGGGGAGCAGTACTTC
CDR3aa: CASSIRGEQYF

d_gene: TRBD1
v_gene: TRBV27
abundance: few
j_gene: TRBJ2-6
CDR3nt: TGTGCCAGCACACAGGGGTACTCTGGGGCCAACGTCCTGACTTTC
CDR3aa: CASTQGYSGANVLTF

d_gene: TRBD1
v_gene: TRBV2
abundance: once
j_gene: TRBJ2-2
CDR3nt: TGTGCCAGCAAAGACAGGGGGTCGAACACCGGGGAGCTGTTTTTT
CDR3aa: CASKDRGSNTGELFF

d_gene: .
v_gene: TRBV3-1
abundance: .
j_gene: TRBJ2-3
CDR3nt: TGTACCAGCAGCCAAGATTGGGACGCAGCTGATACGCAGTATTTT
CDR3aa: CTSSQDWDAADTQYF

d_gene: TRBD1
v_gene: TRBV9
abundance: .
j_gene: TRBJ2-1
CDR3nt: TGTGCCAGCAGCATAATACAGGGGGCCGGCAATGAGCAGTTCTTC
CDR3aa: CASSIIQGAGNEQFF

d_gene: .
v_gene: TRBV7-3
abundance: few
j_gene: TRBJ1-1
CDR3nt: TGTGCCAGCAGCTTTTTCACCGTTGCTGAAGCTTTCTTT
CDR3aa: CASSFFTVAEAFF

d_gene: .
v_gene: TRBV5-1
abundance: .
j_gene: TRBJ1-6
CDR3nt: TGCGCCAGCAGCTTGTGGGGGTCCAGCTCCTATAATTCACCCCTCCACTTT
CDR3aa: CASSLWGSSSYNSPLHF

d_gene: TRBD2
v_gene: TRBV2
abundance: .
j_gene: TRBJ2-7
CDR3nt: TGTGCCAGCAAAAGGGACTACCTAAGCTCCTACAGTGAGCAGTACTTC
CDR3aa: CASKRDYLSSYSEQYF

d_gene: .
v_gene: TRBV6-5
abundance: few
j_gene: TRBJ1-5
CDR3nt: TGTGCCAGCAGACCTTACTTGAGGGCCCCAGACCAGCCCCAGCATTTT
CDR3aa: CASRPYLRAPDQPQHF